This T cell receptor beta chain was obtained from a study of post-analysis software for immune sequencing data. Study results and caveats: Under the F measure, samples that were prepared in one batch clustered strongly together. Among multiple sclerosis patients, normalized Chao1 diversity was significantly below that of controls. Controls had lower frequencies than patients of about 5 TRBV segments, which included TRBV5-6, TRBV5-1 and TRBV20-1.

Prepared libraries of TCR beta cDNA carried unique molecular identifiers. Starting from roughly 1.1 to 9.2 million T cells, the study yielded 460,000 or so cDNA molecules. One entry per CDR3 protein, called by TCRdb with MiXCR from the PCR reads. The table includes approximately 150,000 distinct CDR3 sequences, over 25% detected once. Germline lookup yields CDR1 SGHDN and CDR2 FVKESK. V was pared by 4 bases and J by 5 bases, with 5 bases of the junction left unmatched. CDR3 length: 15 residues. This clonotype was counted between two and nine times. The antigen is unknown. The clonotype comes from a girl aged 10 to 17 with multiple sclerosis. The V call is TRBV14, the J call TRBJ2-5; 12 nucleotides line up with TRBD2. The sample consisted of blood. CDR3 amino acids: CASSRTSGIGETQYF. The CDR3 bases are TGTGCCAGCAGCCGGACTAGCGGGATTGGGGAGACCCAGTACTTC.